A single sample gave rise to the 11 T cell receptor beta chains below, sequenced in a study of siplizumab effects on memory and regulatory T cells (dated by TCRdb to about 2019). Library preparation was by the immunoSEQ multiplex PCR assay. This is the immuneACCESS table as TCRdb keeps it, with only in-frame sequences that have V and J called. A part of the clones is gone; compared with another copy, unresolved V genes explain less than half, and the rest is unexplained. The sample yields more than 95,000 clones; nearly 95% were counted once. In total, the top ten clones hold about 0.62% of the sample. Sequences were obtained from Tregs sorted from blood. These receptors originate from a human donor in good health.

The rearrangement links TRBV11-2 to TRBJ1-3; D ambiguous. Germline values: CDR1 SGHAT, CDR2 FQNNGV. Trimming removed 6 bases from V and 0 bases from J, with 12 bases in between. The CDR3 loop spans 15 amino acids. The chain's CDR3 is CASRKSGNSGNTIYF. The CDR3 DNA follows: TGTGCCAGCAGGAAATCTGGGAACTCTGGAAACACCATATATTTT.

Note on this clone: The identical CDR3 is also encoded by other nucleotide sequences in the sample. The chain links TRBV5-6 to TRBJ2-7; TRBD2 matches at 8 bases. The CDR3 has 15 amino acids. Germline-derived CDR1 and CDR2 are SGHDT and YYEEEE. The trim removed 2 bases at V and 3 bases at J, leaving 7 bases unmatched. The CDR3 DNA reads TGTGCCAGCAGCTTCGGGGGCGGGGGGAACTACGAGCAGTACTTC. It is translated as CASSFGGGGNYEQYF.

This chain joins TRBV6-5 and TRBJ1-2; D is uncertain. CDR1 is MNHEY and CDR2 is SVGAGI in the germline V gene. Trimming cost V 8 bases and J 4 bases, with 8 bases left between them. The CDR3 extends over 11 amino acids. The CDR3 protein is CASGQVYGYTF. CDR3 coding DNA: TGTGCCAGCGGGCAGGTCTATGGCTACACCTTC.

This clone came up a few times. This sequence joins TRBV30 and TRBJ1-5, with 9 bases identical to TRBD1. This CDR3 is 16 amino acids long. The trim removed 3 bases at V and 3 bases at J, leaving 9 bases unmatched. Per germline, CDR1 GTSNPN and CDR2 SVGIG (reference sequence). The CDR3 protein is CAWSASGTGSNQPQHF. For the CDR3, the DNA is TGTGCCTGGAGCGCATCCGGGACAGGGTCCAATCAGCCCCAGCATTTT.

This sequence joins TRBV4-1 and TRBJ2-5, with 10 positions matching TRBD1. V was clipped by 5 bases and J by 5 bases; unmatched bases: 8. The CDR3 has 15 amino acids. Germline lookup yields CDR1 MGHRA and CDR2 YSYEKL. The CDR3, as DNA: TGCGCCAGCAGCGAGAGACAGGGGGCGAGTGAGACCCAGTACTTC. Protein sequence: CASSERQGASETQYF.

V is TRBV4-2 and J is TRBJ2-2; maybe TRBD1 (6 bases). V was trimmed by 0 bases and J by 5 bases, leaving 10 bases between them. This CDR3 is 15 amino acids long. Germline values: CDR1 LGHNA, CDR2 YNFKEQ. The CDR3 DNA is TGTGCCAGCAGCCAAGAGATCACAGGGACCGGGGAGCTGTTTTTT. Residues: CASSQEITGTGELFF.

The V call is TRBV6-1, the J call TRBJ1-4; 9 bases line up with TRBD1. V was pared by 5 bases and J by 6 bases, with 4 bases of the junction left unmatched. CDR3 length: 14 residues. Germline lookup yields CDR1 MNHNS and CDR2 SASEGT. The CDR3 coding sequence is TGTGCCAGCAGTCGGGACAGGGTTGATGAAAAACTGTTTTTT. Amino acids: CASSRDRVDEKLFF.

The CDR3 bases are TGTGCCAGCAGTCCCCCGGGACAGGGGACGGGATACTTGTCCCAGCATTTT. Its translation is CASSPPGQGTGYLSQHF. The chain joins TRBV2 to TRBJ1-5; 10 nucleotides align to TRBD1. CDR1 and CDR2 (germline): SNHLY, FYNNEI. The CDR3 has 17 amino acids. The V and J ends lost 5 bases and 11 bases, in that order; junction bases with no gene match: 18.

About this clone: One junction end disagrees with the germline gene, perhaps due to a read error. J is TRBJ2-7 and V is TRBV7-7; a possible D gene is TRBD2 (6 bases). The CDR3 consists of 14 residues. Per germline, CDR1 SSHAT and CDR2 FNYEAQ (reference sequence). DNA of the CDR3: TGTGCTAGCAGCTCAAAGTCAGGGACTCACGAGCAGTACTTC. It translates to CASSSKSGTHEQYF.

The chain couples TRBV25-1 to TRBJ2-7, with a tentative D call TRBD2 (5 bases). Germline V gene data show CDR1 as MGHDK and CDR2 as SYGVNS. The V and J ends lost 2 bases and 3 bases respectively, with 8 bases between them. CDR3 length: 13 amino acids. The CDR3 protein is CASSEPGNYEQYF. CDR3 coding DNA: TGTGCCAGCAGTGAACCGGGGAACTACGAGCAGTACTTC.

The chain uses TRBV5-4 and TRBJ2-7, with unresolved D. V lost 0 bases and J lost 2, with 3 bases in between. This CDR3 has 12 residues. Germline V gene lookup returns CDR1 SGHNT and CDR2 YYREEE (reference sequence). The DNA of the CDR3 is TGTGCCAGCAGCTTGGACACCTACGAGCAGTACTTC. Protein sequence: CASSLDTYEQYF.